A single TCR beta chain is shown here with its context. This clone was seen repeatedly, ten times or more. There is no known antigen for this receptor. The input lacks base qualities; no much larger clone sits a single base away. The data were obtained in a study of blood T cell repertoires in COVID-19 (dated by TCRdb to about 2020). Study-wide context: Samples from collaborators originated in the United States, Italy and Spain and spanned both the acute and convalescent phases of COVID-19. The repertoires were released in a freely available public database meant as a resource for research on the immune response to SARS-CoV-2. Subjects who had been exposed to COVID-19, were actively infected with it, or had recovered from it provided the deeply sampled blood TCRbeta repertoires that made up the dataset. Samples came from the ongoing ImmuneRACE study (first 160 participants) plus 1,254 subjects from 6 global collaborators. HLA class I and class II types, where available, came from metadata supplied by the sample provider rather than from assay-based typing. The prospective study material was composed of cDNA or gDNA derived from T cells, B-cell-depleted T cells, or PBMCs. A de-identified subject ID, COVID-19 status, age in years and sex were almost always included in the sample metadata. Beyond this particular receptor, the publication reports: The quantity of clinical and demographic metadata differed by source and by participant and was supplied without curation.

The collaborating institutions used their own protocols to collect whole blood in K2EDTA tubes. For TCRbeta analysis, collaborators shipped samples in one of three forms: frozen whole blood, isolated PBMCs, or DNA extracted from either of those sample types. The immunoSEQ Assay, a bias-controlled multiplex PCR, was used to amplify TCRbeta CDR3 regions from genomic DNA. The authors' pipeline ran thus. The number of nucleated cells in each sample was estimated by amplification of reference gene primers within the assay. To quantify the absolute abundance of each unique TCRbeta CDR3 rearrangement, sequence reads were collapsed and filtered. For each sample, productive Simpson clonality was calculated as the square root of Simpson's diversity index over productive rearrangements. TCRdb took over this immuneACCESS table, retaining in-frame rearrangements with V and J assigned. Such tables are incomplete; in checked studies, under half of the missing clones stem from an unresolved V gene, and the remainder is unexplained. V and J calls plus clone size are reproduced from that table; the DNA served to infer D and trimming. The sample includes about 140,000 clones, with roughly 79% observed a single time. The leading ten clones occupy 7% to 9% of the sample.

This sequence was found in a man between 50 and 59 years old with active or convalescent COVID-19. The specimen sequenced was peripheral blood.

The nucleotides are TGCGCCAGCAGCTTGGAAGGGACAGGGCTGAGCGAGCAGTACTTC. Translated, it reads CASSLEGTGLSEQYF. The chain is assembled from TRBV5-1 and TRBJ2-7, and 9 junction bases match TRBD1. The germline V gene yields SGHRS for CDR1 and YFSETQ for CDR2. V lost 0 bases and J lost 6 bases, and the count of bases not matched to a germline gene is 7. From the cysteine up to the phenylalanine, the CDR3 has a length of 15 residues. Just CDR3 DNA is preserved here, 45 bases in frame from base 1.